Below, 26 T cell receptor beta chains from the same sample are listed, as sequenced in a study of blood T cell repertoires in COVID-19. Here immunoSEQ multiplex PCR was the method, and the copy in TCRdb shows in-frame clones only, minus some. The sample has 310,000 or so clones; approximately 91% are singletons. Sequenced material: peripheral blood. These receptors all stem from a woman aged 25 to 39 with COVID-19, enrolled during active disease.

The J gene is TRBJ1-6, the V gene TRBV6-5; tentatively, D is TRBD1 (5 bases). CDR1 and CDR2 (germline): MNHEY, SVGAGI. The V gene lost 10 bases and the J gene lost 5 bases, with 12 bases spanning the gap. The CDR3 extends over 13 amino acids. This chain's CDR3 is CATRGHNNSPLHF. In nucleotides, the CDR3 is TGTGCCACCCGCGGACACAATAATTCACCCCTCCACTTT.

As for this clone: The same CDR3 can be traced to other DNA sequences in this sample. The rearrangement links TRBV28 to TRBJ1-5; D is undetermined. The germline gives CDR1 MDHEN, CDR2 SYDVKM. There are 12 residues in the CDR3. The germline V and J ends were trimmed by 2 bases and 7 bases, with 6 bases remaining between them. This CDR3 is CASSLNSQPQHF. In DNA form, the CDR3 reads TGTGCCAGCAGTTTAAATAGCCAGCCCCAGCATTTT.

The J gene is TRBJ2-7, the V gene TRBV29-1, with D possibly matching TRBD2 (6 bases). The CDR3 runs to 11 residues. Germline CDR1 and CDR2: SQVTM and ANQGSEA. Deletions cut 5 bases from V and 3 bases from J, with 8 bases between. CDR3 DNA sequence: TGCAGCGTTCGGGGGAACTACGAGCAGTACTTC. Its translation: CSVRGNYEQYF.

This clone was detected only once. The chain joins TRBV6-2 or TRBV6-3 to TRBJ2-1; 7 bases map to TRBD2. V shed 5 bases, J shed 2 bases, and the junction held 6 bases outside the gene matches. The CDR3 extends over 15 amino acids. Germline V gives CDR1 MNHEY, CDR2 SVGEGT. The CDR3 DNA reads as TGTGCCAGCAGTGAGGGAGGGGAGCCCTACAATGAGCAGTTCTTC. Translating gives CASSEGGEPYNEQFF.

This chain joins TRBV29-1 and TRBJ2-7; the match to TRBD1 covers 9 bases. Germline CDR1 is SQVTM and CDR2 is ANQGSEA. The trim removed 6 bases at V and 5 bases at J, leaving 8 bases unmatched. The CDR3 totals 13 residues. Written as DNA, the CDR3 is TGCAGCGTCGGGACAGGGTATACCAACGAGCAGTACTTC. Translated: CSVGTGYTNEQYF.

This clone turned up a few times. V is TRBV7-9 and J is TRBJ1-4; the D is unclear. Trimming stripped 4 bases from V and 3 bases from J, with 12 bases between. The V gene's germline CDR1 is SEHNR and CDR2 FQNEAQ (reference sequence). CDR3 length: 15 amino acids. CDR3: CASSYDNSPNEKLFF. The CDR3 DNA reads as TGTGCCAGCAGCTATGACAACAGCCCTAATGAAAAACTGTTTTTT.

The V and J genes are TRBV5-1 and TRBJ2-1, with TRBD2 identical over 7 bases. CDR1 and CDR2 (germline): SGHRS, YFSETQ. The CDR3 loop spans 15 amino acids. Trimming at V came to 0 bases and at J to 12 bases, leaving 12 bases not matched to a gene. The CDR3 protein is CASSLVQRGRGPQFF. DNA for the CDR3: TGCGCCAGCAGCTTGGTCCAGCGGGGCCGGGGCCCGCAGTTCTTC.

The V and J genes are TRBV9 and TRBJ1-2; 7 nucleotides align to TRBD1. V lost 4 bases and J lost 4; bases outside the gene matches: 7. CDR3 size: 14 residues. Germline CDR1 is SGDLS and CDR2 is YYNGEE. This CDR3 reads CASSSQGTAYGYTF. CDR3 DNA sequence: TGTGCCAGCAGCTCCCAGGGGACAGCCTATGGCTACACCTTC.

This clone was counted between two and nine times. CDR3 sequence reads: CATSDVPGQGLNTEAFF. The CDR3 DNA is TGTGCCACCAGTGATGTCCCGGGACAGGGGCTGAACACTGAAGCTTTCTTT. The rearrangement joins TRBV24-1 to TRBJ1-1, with TRBD1 matching 10 bases. The V gene's germline CDR1 is KGHDR and CDR2 SFDVKD. This CDR3 is built from 17 residues. The junction had 6 bases not matched to a gene; V was cut back by 3 bases and J by 0 bases.

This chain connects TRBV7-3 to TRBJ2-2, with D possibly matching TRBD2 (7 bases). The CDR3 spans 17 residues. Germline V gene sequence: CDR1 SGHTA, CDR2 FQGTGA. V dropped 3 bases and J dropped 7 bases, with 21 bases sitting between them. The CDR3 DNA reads TGTGCCAGCAGCTTTCGGGACTACGGAGGGGGAGGCGGGGAGCTGTTTTTT. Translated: CASSFRDYGGGGGELFF.

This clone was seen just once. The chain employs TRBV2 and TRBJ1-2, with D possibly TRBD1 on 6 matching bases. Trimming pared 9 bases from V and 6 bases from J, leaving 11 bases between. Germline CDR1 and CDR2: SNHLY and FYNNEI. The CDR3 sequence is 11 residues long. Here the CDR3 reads CASKQGDGYTF. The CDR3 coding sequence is TGTGCCAGTAAACAGGGAGATGGCTACACCTTC.

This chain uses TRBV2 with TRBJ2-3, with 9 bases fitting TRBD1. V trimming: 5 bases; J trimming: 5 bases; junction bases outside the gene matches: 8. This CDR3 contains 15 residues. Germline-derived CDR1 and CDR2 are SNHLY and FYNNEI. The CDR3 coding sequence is TGTGCCAGCAGTTCGACAGGGGGAAGGAGAGATACGCAGTATTTT. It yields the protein CASSSTGGRRDTQYF.

The CDR3 reads CASSSGQVGNEKLFF. The CDR3 coding sequence is TGTGCCAGCAGTTCCGGACAGGTCGGGAATGAAAAACTGTTTTTT. The V gene is TRBV28, the J gene TRBJ1-4; 7 bases align to TRBD1. J was trimmed by 5 bases and V by 4 bases; bases with no gene match: 7. The CDR3 has 15 residues. Germline CDR1 is MDHEN and CDR2 is SYDVKM.

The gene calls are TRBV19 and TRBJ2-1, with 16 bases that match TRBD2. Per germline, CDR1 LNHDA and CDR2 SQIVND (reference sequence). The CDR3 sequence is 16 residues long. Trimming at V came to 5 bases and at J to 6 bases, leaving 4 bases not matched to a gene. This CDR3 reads CASSPGTSGRANEQFF. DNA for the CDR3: TGTGCCAGTAGTCCCGGGACTAGCGGGAGGGCCAATGAGCAGTTCTTC.

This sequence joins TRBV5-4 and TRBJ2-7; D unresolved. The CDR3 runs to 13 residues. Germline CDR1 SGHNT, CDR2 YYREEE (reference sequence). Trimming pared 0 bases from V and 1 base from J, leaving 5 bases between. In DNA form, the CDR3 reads TGTGCCAGCAGCTTGGGGGCTTCCTACGAGCAGTACTTC. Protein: CASSLGASYEQYF.

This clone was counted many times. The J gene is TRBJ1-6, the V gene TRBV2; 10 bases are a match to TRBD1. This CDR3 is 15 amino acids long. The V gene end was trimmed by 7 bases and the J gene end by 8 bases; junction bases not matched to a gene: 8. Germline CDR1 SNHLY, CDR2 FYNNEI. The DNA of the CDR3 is TGTGCCAGCAAGGAGGACAGGGGGAGGGATTCACCCCTCCACTTT. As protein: CASKEDRGRDSPLHF.

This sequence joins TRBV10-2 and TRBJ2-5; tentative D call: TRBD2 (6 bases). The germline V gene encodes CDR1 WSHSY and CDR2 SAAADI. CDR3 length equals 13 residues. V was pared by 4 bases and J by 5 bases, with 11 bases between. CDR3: CASSAEAGETQYF. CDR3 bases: TGCGCCAGCAGTGCCGAGGCGGGGGAGACCCAGTACTTC.

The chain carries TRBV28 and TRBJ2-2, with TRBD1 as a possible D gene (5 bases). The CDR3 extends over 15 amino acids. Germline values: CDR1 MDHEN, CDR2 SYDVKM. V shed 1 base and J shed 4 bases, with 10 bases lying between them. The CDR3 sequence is CASSLFQGGTGELFF. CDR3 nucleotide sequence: TGTGCCAGCAGTTTATTCCAGGGTGGCACCGGGGAGCTGTTTTTT.

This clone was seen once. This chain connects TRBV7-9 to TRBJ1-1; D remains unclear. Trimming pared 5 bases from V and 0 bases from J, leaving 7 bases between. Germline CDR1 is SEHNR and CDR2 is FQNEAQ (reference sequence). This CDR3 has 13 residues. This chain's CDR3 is CASSPDLNTEAFF. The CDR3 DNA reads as TGTGCCAGCAGCCCCGACTTGAACACTGAAGCTTTCTTT.

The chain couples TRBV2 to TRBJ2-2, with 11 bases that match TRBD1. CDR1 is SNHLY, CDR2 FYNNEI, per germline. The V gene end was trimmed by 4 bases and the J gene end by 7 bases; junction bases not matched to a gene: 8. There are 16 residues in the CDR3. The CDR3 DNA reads TGTGCCAGCAGTGCCCGGACAGGGGGCGCGGGCGGGGAGCTGTTTTTT. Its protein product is CASSARTGGAGGELFF.

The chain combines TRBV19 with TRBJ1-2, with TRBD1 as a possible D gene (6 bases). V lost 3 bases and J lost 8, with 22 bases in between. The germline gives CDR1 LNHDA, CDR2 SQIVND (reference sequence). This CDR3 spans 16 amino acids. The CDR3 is CASSIEAGGPPSGYTF. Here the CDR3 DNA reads TGTGCCAGTAGTATCGAGGCGGGGGGCCCACCGAGCGGCTACACCTTC.

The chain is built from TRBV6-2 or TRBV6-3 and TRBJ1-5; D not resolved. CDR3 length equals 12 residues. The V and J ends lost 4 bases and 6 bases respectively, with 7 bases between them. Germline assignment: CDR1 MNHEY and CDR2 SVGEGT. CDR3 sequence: CASSFGTQPQHF. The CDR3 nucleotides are TGTGCCAGCAGTTTCGGTACTCAGCCCCAGCATTTT.

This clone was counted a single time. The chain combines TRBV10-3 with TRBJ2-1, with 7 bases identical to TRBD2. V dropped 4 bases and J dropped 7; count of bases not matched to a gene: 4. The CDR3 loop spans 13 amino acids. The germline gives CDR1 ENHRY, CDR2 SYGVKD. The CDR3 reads CAISGSGTNEQFF. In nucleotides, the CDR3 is TGTGCCATCAGTGGGAGCGGGACTAATGAGCAGTTCTTC.

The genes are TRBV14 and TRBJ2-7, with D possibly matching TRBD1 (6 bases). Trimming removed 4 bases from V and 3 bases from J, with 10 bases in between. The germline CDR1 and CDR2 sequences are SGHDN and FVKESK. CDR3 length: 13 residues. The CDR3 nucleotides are TGTGCCAGCAGCCCGGGACATGTCTACGAGCAGTACTTC. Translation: CASSPGHVYEQYF.

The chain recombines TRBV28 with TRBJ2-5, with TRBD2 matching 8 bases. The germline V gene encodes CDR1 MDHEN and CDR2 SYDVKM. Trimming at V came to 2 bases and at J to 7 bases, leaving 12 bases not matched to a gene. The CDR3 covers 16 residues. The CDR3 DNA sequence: TGTGCCAGCAGTTTAAAGTCAGCGGGAGTGGTCGGGACCCAGTACTTC. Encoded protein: CASSLKSAGVVGTQYF.

The CDR3 sequence is CASSPGVGRQGPEAFF. The CDR3 DNA follows: TGTGCCAGCAGCCCAGGCGTGGGGCGGCAGGGCCCTGAAGCTTTCTTT. The chain employs TRBV9 and TRBJ1-1; maybe TRBD1 (5 bases). Deletions cut 4 bases from V and 6 bases from J, with 22 bases between. This CDR3 has 16 residues. From germline, CDR1 is SGDLS and CDR2 YYNGEE.